This T cell receptor beta chain was retrieved from a study of blood T cells in healthy people across ages. The use of a sample-barcoded 5' primer and a J-beta primer mix characterized a second PCR of roughly 6 to 11 cycles. Each cDNA molecule carried a tag from a template-switch adaptor that contained 12 random nucleotides. Every sample produced at least 2.5 million CDR3-containing paired-end reads. MiXCR, run by TCRdb on the 5' RACE reads, gives a single entry per CDR3 protein. This repertoire shows around 1,000,000 distinct CDR3 sequences, about 25% found once; its top ten account for about 0.8%. The V and J ends lost 7 bases and 3 bases respectively, with 19 bases between them. Germline assignment: CDR1 MNHNS and CDR2 SASEGT. The CDR3 is 16 residues long. This clonotype was seen a few times. What it recognizes is unknown. Study-wide points: Diversity estimated from one million T cells was considered an underestimate.

The same data also went into a second study, on T cells of mothers and their children.

The chain couples TRBV6-1 to TRBJ2-4; D gene unclear. The sequenced material came from blood. The sequence derives from a girl aged 2 to 9 in good health. The DNA for the CDR3 is TGTGCCAGCACCGACCCGCTAGTAATGGGCAAAAACATTCAGTACTTC. This codes for CASTDPLVMGKNIQYF.